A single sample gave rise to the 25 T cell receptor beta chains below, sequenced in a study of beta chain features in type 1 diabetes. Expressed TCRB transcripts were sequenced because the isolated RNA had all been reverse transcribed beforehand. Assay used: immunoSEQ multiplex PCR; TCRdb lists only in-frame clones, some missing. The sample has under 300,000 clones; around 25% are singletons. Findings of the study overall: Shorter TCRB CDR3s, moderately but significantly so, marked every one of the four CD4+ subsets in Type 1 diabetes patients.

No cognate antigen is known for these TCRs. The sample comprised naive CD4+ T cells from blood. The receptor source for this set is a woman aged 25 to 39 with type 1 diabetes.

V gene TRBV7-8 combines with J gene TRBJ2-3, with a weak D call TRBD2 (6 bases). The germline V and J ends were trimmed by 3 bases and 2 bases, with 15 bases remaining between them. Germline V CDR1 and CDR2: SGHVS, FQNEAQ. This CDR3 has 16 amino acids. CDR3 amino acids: CASSFRSGRNTDTQYF. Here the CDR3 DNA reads TGTGCCAGCAGCTTCAGGAGTGGGAGGAACACAGATACGCAGTATTTT. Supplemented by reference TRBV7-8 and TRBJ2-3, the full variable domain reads GAGVSQSPRYKVAKRGQDVALRCDPISGHVSLFWYQQALGQGPEFLTYFQNEAQLDKSGLPSDRFFAERPEGSVSTLKIQRTQQEDSAVYLCASSFRSGRNTDTQYFGPGTRLTVL.

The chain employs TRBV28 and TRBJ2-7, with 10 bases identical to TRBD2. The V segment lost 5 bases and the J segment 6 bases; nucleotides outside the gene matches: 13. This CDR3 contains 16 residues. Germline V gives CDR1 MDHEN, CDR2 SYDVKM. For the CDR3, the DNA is TGTGCCAGCAGTGCCGGAGCGGGAGGGCTGGGGGGCGAGCAGTACTTC. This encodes CASSAGAGGLGGEQYF.

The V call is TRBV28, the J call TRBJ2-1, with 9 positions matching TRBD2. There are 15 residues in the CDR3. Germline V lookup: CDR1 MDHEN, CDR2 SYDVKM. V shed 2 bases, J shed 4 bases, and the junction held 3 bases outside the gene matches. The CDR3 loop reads CASSLPSGTYNEQFF. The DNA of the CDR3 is TGTGCCAGCAGTTTACCTAGCGGGACATACAATGAGCAGTTCTTC.

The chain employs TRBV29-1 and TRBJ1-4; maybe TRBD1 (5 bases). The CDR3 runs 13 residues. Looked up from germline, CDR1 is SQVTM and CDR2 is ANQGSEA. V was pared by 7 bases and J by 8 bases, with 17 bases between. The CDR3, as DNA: TGCAGCGCCTCCGGGCCAGGGTTCGAAAAACTGTTTTTT. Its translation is CSASGPGFEKLFF.

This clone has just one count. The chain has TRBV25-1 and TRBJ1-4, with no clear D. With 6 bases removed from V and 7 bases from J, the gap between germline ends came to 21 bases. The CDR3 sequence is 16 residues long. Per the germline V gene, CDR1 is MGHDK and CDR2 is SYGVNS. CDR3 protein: CASSQNIDTVAEKLFF. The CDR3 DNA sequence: TGTGCCAGCAGCCAGAACATCGACACGGTTGCTGAAAAACTGTTTTTT.

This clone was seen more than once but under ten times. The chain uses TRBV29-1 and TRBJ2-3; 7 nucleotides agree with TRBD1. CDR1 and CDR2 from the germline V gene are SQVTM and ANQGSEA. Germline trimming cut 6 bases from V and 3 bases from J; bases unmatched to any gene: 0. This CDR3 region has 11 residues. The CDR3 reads CSVQGTDTQYF. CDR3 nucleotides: TGCAGCGTACAGGGGACAGATACGCAGTATTTT.

CDR3 DNA: TGTGCCAGCAGCTCTAGCACAGATACGCAGTATTTT. Protein: CASSSSTDTQYF. V gene TRBV5-4 combines with J gene TRBJ2-3; D gene uncertain. CDR1 and CDR2 (germline): SGHNT, YYREEE (reference sequence). This CDR3 spans 12 amino acids. V lost 3 bases and J 0 bases, leaving 2 bases between the germline ends.

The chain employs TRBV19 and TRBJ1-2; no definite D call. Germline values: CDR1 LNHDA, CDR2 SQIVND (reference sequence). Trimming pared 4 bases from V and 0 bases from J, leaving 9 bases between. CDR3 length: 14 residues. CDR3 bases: TGTGCCAGTAGTAGTCGGGAAGCTAACTATGGCTACACCTTC. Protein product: CASSSREANYGYTF.

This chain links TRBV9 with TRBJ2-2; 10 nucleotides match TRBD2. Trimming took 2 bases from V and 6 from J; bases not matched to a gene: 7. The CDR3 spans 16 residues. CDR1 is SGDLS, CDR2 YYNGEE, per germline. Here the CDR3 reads CASSVWSGRDAGELFF. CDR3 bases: TGTGCCAGCAGCGTTTGGAGCGGGAGGGATGCCGGGGAGCTGTTTTTT.

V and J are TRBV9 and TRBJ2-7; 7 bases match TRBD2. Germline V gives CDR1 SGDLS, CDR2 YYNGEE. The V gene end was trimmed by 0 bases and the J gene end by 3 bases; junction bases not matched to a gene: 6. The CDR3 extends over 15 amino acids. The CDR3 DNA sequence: TGTGCCAGCAGCGTAGGTCTAGCGGAGGACTACGAGCAGTACTTC. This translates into CASSVGLAEDYEQYF.

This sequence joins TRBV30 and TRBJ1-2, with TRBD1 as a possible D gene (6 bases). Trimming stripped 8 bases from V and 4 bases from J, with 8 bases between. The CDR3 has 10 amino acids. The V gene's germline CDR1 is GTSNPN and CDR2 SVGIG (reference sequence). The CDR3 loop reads CAQGSYGYTF. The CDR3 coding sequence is TGTGCCCAGGGGTCCTATGGCTACACCTTC.

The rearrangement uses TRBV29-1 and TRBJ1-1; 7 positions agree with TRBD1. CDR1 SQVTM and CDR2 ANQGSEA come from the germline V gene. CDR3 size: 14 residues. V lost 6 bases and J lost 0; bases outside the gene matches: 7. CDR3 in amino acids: CSVEGQYMNTEAFF. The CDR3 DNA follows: TGCAGCGTCGAGGGACAGTACATGAACACTGAAGCTTTCTTT.

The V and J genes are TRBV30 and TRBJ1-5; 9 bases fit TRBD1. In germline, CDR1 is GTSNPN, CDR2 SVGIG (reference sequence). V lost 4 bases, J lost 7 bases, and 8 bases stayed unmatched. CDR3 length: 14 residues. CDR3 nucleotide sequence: TGTGCCTGGAATACAGGGGGCGCGGGGCAGCCCCAGCATTTT. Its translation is CAWNTGGAGQPQHF.

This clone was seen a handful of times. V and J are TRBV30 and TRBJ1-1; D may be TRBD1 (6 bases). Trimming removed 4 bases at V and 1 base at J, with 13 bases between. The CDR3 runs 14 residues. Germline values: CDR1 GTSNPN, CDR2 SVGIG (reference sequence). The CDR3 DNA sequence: TGTGCCTGGAAAACAGGGCGTGGGAACACTGAAGCTTTCTTT. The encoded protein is CAWKTGRGNTEAFF.

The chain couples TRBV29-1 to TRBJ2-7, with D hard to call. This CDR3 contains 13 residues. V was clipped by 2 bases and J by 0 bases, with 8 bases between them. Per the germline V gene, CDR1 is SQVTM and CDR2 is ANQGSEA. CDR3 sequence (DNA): TGCAGCGTTGAACCTATTGGCTCCTACGAGCAGTACTTC. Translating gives CSVEPIGSYEQYF.

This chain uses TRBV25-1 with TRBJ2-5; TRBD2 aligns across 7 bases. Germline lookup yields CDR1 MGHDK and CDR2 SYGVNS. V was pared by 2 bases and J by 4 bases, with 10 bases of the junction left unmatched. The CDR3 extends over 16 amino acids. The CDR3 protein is CASSEPVTSFVETQYF. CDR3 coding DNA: TGTGCCAGCAGTGAACCCGTGACTAGCTTTGTAGAGACCCAGTACTTC.

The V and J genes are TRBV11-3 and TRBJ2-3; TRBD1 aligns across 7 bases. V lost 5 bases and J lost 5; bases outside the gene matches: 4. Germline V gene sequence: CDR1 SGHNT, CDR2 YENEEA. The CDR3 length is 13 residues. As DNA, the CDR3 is TGTGCCAGCAGCCCGACAGGGCAAGATACGCAGTATTTT. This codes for CASSPTGQDTQYF.

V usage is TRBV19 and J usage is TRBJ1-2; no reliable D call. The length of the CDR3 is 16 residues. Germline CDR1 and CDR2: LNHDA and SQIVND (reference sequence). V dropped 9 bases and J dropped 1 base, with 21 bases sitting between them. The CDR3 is CASTMAWRFDNYGYTF. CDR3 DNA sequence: TGTGCCAGCACCATGGCTTGGCGGTTTGATAACTATGGCTACACCTTC.

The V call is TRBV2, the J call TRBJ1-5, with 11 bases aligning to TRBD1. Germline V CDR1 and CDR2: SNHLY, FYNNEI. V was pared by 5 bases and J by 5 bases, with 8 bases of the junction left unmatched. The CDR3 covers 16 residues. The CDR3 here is CASSRRTGGADQPQHF. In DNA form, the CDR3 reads TGTGCCAGCAGTCGACGGACAGGGGGCGCCGATCAGCCCCAGCATTTT.

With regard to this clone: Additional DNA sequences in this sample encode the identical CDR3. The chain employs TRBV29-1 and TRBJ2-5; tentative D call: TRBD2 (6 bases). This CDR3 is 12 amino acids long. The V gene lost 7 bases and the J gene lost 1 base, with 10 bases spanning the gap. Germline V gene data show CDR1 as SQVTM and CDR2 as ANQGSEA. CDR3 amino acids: CSAGRSQETQYF. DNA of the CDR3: TGCAGCGCCGGGAGAAGCCAAGAGACCCAGTACTTC.

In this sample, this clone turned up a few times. The CDR3, as DNA: TGCGCCAGCAGCCACGGTGGGGCGGAATCCAATGAGCAGTTCTTC. This encodes CASSHGGAESNEQFF. V is TRBV5-1 and J is TRBJ2-1, with D perhaps TRBD1 (5 bases). CDR3 length: 15 residues. The ends were cut back, 4 bases at V and 6 bases at J, with 17 bases in the middle. Germline CDR1 is SGHRS and CDR2 is YFSETQ.

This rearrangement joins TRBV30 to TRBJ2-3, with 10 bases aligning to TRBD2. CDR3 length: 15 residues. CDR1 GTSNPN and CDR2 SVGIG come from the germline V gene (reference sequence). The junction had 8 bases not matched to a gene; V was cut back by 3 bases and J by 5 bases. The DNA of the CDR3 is TGTGCCTGGAGGGACCCGGTAGCGGGAGGAGATACGCAGTATTTT. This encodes CAWRDPVAGGDTQYF.

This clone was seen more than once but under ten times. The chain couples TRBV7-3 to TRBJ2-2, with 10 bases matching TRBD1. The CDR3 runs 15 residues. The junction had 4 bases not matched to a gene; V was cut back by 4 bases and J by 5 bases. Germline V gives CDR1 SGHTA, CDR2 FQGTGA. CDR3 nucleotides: TGTGCCAGCAGCTACGGGACAGGGGAGACCGGGGAGCTGTTTTTT. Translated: CASSYGTGETGELFF.

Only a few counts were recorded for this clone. CDR3 nucleotides: TGTGCCAGCAGCCAAGATGTTTCCAGTACCGTGCACACTGAAGCTTTCTTT. Translating gives CASSQDVSSTVHTEAFF. This chain uses TRBV14 with TRBJ1-1; D remains unclear. V shed 0 bases and J shed 3 bases, with 17 bases lying between them. The CDR3 length is 17 residues. In germline, CDR1 is SGHDN, CDR2 FVKESK.

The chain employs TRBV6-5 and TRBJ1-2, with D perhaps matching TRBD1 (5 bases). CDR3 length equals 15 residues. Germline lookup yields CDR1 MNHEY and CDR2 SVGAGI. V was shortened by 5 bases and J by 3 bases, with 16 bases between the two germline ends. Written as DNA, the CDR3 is TGTGCCAGCAGTAAGACGCAGGGAGGTGACTATGGCTACACCTTC. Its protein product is CASSKTQGGDYGYTF.